This passage covers 23 T cell receptor beta chains from one sample sequenced in a study of blood T cell repertoires in COVID-19. The method was immunoSEQ multiplex PCR; TCRdb's version includes in-frame clones alone and lacks a portion of them. The sample contains a few hundred thousand clones, approximately 85% of which appear only once. The sample comprised PBMCs or T cells enriched from blood (not recorded which). These TCRs come from a man aged 25-40 years who had recovered from COVID-19.

This CDR3 is CASFSRSGGGGYGYTF. CDR3 nucleotides: TGTGCCAGTTTTAGTAGGTCAGGGGGCGGCGGCTATGGCTACACCTTC. The V and J genes are TRBV19 and TRBJ1-2, with TRBD1 identical over 8 bases. The CDR3 runs to 16 residues. The V gene's germline CDR1 is LNHDA and CDR2 SQIVND (reference sequence). J was trimmed by 4 bases and V by 8 bases; bases with no gene match: 15.

The rearrangement joins TRBV27 to TRBJ1-5; tentatively, D is TRBD1 (5 bases). This CDR3 is built from 16 residues. The V gene's germline CDR1 is MNHEY and CDR2 SMNVEV (reference sequence). Trimming shortened V by 3 bases and J by 0 bases, and 12 bases separated the two germline ends. The chain's CDR3 is CASSFVGAYSNQPQHF. CDR3 in DNA: TGTGCCAGCAGTTTCGTAGGGGCCTATAGCAATCAGCCCCAGCATTTT.

Only a few counts were recorded for this clone. The chain uses TRBV6-5 and TRBJ1-1, with 7 positions matching TRBD1. This CDR3 contains 12 residues. The V gene's germline CDR1 is MNHEY and CDR2 SVGAGI. Trimming cost V 4 bases and J 8 bases; bases outside gene matches: 4. The CDR3 loop is CASSSTDREAFF. The CDR3 DNA is TGTGCCAGCAGTTCCACGGACAGGGAAGCTTTCTTT.

The CDR3 protein is CASRDSGNTIYF. For the CDR3, the DNA is TGTGCCAGCAGGGACAGTGGAAACACCATATATTTT. V is TRBV6-5 and J is TRBJ1-3, with D perhaps TRBD1 (6 bases). Trimming pared 6 bases from V and 3 bases from J, leaving 6 bases between. The CDR3 loop spans 12 amino acids. The germline V gene has CDR1 MNHEY and CDR2 SVGAGI.

This clone has a single count. The chain links TRBV6-5 to TRBJ2-2; the D is unclear. V was clipped by 2 bases and J by 5 bases, with 3 bases between them. Germline lookup yields CDR1 MNHEY and CDR2 SVGAGI. The CDR3 loop spans 12 amino acids. The CDR3 loop reads CASSYPTGELFF. Written as DNA, the CDR3 is TGTGCCAGCAGTTACCCAACCGGGGAGCTGTTTTTT.

The chain is built from TRBV3-1 (or the pseudogene TRBV3-2) and TRBJ2-5; D is unclear. The CDR3 spans 13 residues. Germline assignment: CDR1 LGHDT and CDR2 YNNKEL (reference sequence). With 1 base removed from V and 0 bases from J, the gap between germline ends came to 3 bases. CDR3 region: CASSQGNQETQYF. The CDR3 bases are TGTGCCAGCAGCCAAGGTAACCAAGAGACCCAGTACTTC.

In DNA, the CDR3 is TGTGCCTACACCACGGGTAAGGGGGCGAGCAATCAGCCCCAGCATTTT. Its protein product is CAYTTGKGASNQPQHF. This rearrangement joins TRBV5-4 to TRBJ1-5; 7 bases agree with TRBD1. Losses at the gene ends were 10 bases for V and 1 base for J; bases not matched to a gene: 14. CDR1 and CDR2 from the germline V gene are SGHNT and YYREEE (reference sequence). The CDR3 sequence is 16 residues long.

The rearrangement joins TRBV29-1 to TRBJ2-2; 14 bases match TRBD2. V trimming: 6 bases; J trimming: 5 bases; junction bases outside the gene matches: 8. CDR1 is SQVTM and CDR2 is ANQGSEA in the germline V gene. The CDR3 spans 16 residues. CDR3 residues: CSVGLAGGVGTGELFF. The CDR3 DNA follows: TGCAGCGTCGGACTAGCGGGGGGAGTGGGAACCGGGGAGCTGTTTTTT.

The chain joins TRBV18 to TRBJ2-1; 11 bases agree with TRBD1. The CDR3 is made up of 15 amino acids. Trimming took 2 bases from V and 9 from J; bases not matched to a gene: 6. CDR1 and CDR2 from the germline V gene are KGHSH and LQKENI. The CDR3 spells CASSPNGQGAAEQFF. In DNA, the CDR3 is TGTGCCAGCTCACCAAATGGACAGGGGGCCGCTGAGCAGTTCTTC.

V gene TRBV18 combines with J gene TRBJ2-5, with D possibly TRBD2 on 5 matching bases. Trimming shortened V by 4 bases and J by 5 bases, and 20 bases separated the two germline ends. Germline CDR1 and CDR2: KGHSH and LQKENI. The CDR3 extends over 16 amino acids. The CDR3 spells CASSRTLTGFGETQYF. CDR3 bases: TGTGCCAGCTCACGTACTCTCACGGGATTTGGGGAGACCCAGTACTTC.

The chain joins TRBV5-1 to TRBJ2-5; 8 nucleotides line up with TRBD1. V shed 4 bases and J 0 bases; nucleotides not matched to a gene: 8. CDR3 length: 16 residues. The V gene's germline CDR1 is SGHRS and CDR2 YFSETQ. The CDR3 spells CASSGGTGGYQETQYF. The CDR3 DNA reads as TGCGCCAGCAGCGGGGGGACAGGAGGGTACCAAGAGACCCAGTACTTC.

The chain is built from TRBV6-5 and TRBJ1-1, with TRBD1 as a possible D gene (6 bases). Germline V gene sequence: CDR1 MNHEY, CDR2 SVGAGI. Trimming removed 8 bases at V and 1 base at J, with 11 bases between. The CDR3 totals 13 residues. CDR3 bases: TGTGCCAGCGAGGAACAGGGGAACACTGAAGCTTTCTTT. This translates into CASEEQGNTEAFF.

This chain joins TRBV4-1 and TRBJ2-3; possibly TRBD2 for D (5 bases). The V gene lost 1 base and the J gene lost 0 bases, with 5 bases spanning the gap. The CDR3 consists of 14 residues. Germline-derived CDR1 and CDR2 are MGHRA and YSYEKL. CDR3 in DNA: TGCGCCAGCAGCCAAGCGGGGAGCACAGATACGCAGTATTTT. This translates into CASSQAGSTDTQYF.

The V and J genes are TRBV18 and TRBJ2-5; TRBD2 matches 9 bases. The CDR3 has 15 residues. CDR1 and CDR2 from the germline V gene are KGHSH and LQKENI. Unmatched junction bases numbered 8, after V lost 5 bases and J lost 4 bases. The CDR3 DNA is TGTGCCAGCTCATCCGTAGCGGGGGAAGGAGAGACCCAGTACTTC. Translating gives CASSSVAGEGETQYF.

The V gene is TRBV19, the J gene TRBJ2-7, with TRBD1 matching 7 bases. With V trimmed by 1 base and J by 4 bases, 7 bases remained unmatched. The CDR3 contains 15 residues. From germline, CDR1 is LNHDA and CDR2 SQIVND (reference sequence). CDR3 protein: CASSIGSGQTYEQYF. The DNA of the CDR3 is TGTGCCAGTAGTATAGGGTCGGGACAGACGTACGAGCAGTACTTC.

V gene TRBV5-4 combines with J gene TRBJ2-7; 9 bases match TRBD1. Germline-derived CDR1 and CDR2 are SGHNT and YYREEE (reference sequence). This CDR3 has 15 amino acids. V lost 4 bases to trimming and J lost 1 base; unmatched junction nucleotides: 6. The CDR3 loop reads CASSRTGGESYEQYF. In DNA form, the CDR3 reads TGTGCCAGCAGCAGAACAGGGGGCGAATCCTACGAGCAGTACTTC. Full variable domain (remainder filled in from reference TRBV5-4 and TRBJ2-7): ETGVTQSPTHLIKTRGQQVTLRCSSQSGHNTVSWYQQALGQGPQFIFQYYREEENGRGNFPPRFSGLQFPNYSSELNVNALELDDSALYLCASSRTGGESYEQYFGPGTRLTVT.

The chain carries TRBV3-1 (or the pseudogene TRBV3-2) and TRBJ1-6, with TRBD1 matching over 7 bases. Germline CDR1 reads LGHDT; CDR2 reads YNNKEL (reference sequence). The CDR3 consists of 15 residues. V trimming: 0 bases; J trimming: 10 bases; junction bases outside the gene matches: 6. In DNA form, the CDR3 reads TGTGCCAGCAGCCAAGATAACAGGGGTTGGTCACCCCTCCACTTT. Protein sequence: CASSQDNRGWSPLHF.

The rearrangement uses TRBV11-2 and TRBJ1-6; D not resolved. The CDR3 is 12 amino acids. Germline values: CDR1 SGHAT, CDR2 FQNNGV. Between the trimmed V and J ends, which lost 6 bases and 10 bases, there was a span of 10 bases. As DNA, the CDR3 is TGTGCCAGCAGTAACCCGGGGTCACCCCTCCACTTT. The encoded protein is CASSNPGSPLHF.

V and J are TRBV5-4 and TRBJ2-1; tentatively, D is TRBD1 (5 bases). V was shortened by 0 bases and J by 9 bases, with 7 bases between the two germline ends. CDR1 is SGHNT and CDR2 is YYREEE in the germline V gene (reference sequence). The CDR3 is 12 amino acids. Written as DNA, the CDR3 is TGTGCCAGCAGCTTGGCCCAGGGTGAGCAGTTCTTC. This encodes CASSLAQGEQFF.

CDR3 region: CIPNPSSNSPDNYGYTF. The DNA of the CDR3 is TGCATCCCGAACCCGAGCTCCAACAGCCCTGACAACTATGGCTACACCTTC. The chain is built from TRBV29-1 and TRBJ1-2; no reliable D call. CDR1 SQVTM and CDR2 ANQGSEA come from the germline V gene. CDR3 length equals 17 residues.

The chain couples TRBV18 to TRBJ1-1; the match to TRBD1 covers 10 bases. With 5 bases clipped from V and 4 bases from J, the junction kept 1 base outside the gene matches. The germline CDR1 and CDR2 sequences are KGHSH and LQKENI. There are 13 residues in the CDR3. The CDR3 region is CASSWTGGTEAFF. Here the CDR3 DNA reads TGTGCCAGCTCATGGACAGGGGGCACTGAAGCTTTCTTT.

This clone has just a few counts. V and J are TRBV19 and TRBJ1-1; a weak D match, TRBD1 (5 bases). This CDR3 comprises 14 residues. V dropped 7 bases and J dropped 7 bases, with 19 bases sitting between them. Germline values: CDR1 LNHDA, CDR2 SQIVND (reference sequence). For the CDR3, the DNA is TGTGCCAGTACCCTAGGGGTCCTCAAAAATGAAGCTTTCTTT. It encodes CASTLGVLKNEAFF.

This clone occurred once. The chain has TRBV5-4 and TRBJ1-4; D remains unclear. Germline V gene lookup returns CDR1 SGHNT and CDR2 YYREEE (reference sequence). This CDR3 is 14 amino acids long. V lost 4 bases, J lost 4 bases, and 11 bases lay in between. CDR3 nucleotide sequence: TGTGCCAGCAGCCCGGGTGTGGATAATGAAAAACTGTTTTTT. This codes for CASSPGVDNEKLFF.